This T cell receptor beta chain was recovered during a study of OX40 agonist ivuxolimab in advanced cancers. As for the study in general: Patients achieving partial responses numbered three: one hepatocellular carcinoma case and two cutaneous melanoma cases. Whole-study results and caveats: Some of the nonresponding patients also showed low levels of normalized T-cell clonal expansion. Clonal expansion by week 6 occurred in CD4+ and CD8+ blood T cells (at 0.1 to 3.0 mg/kg).

The V segment lost 6 bases and the J segment 4 bases; nucleotides outside the gene matches: 4. CDR3 length: 15 residues. The germline CDR1 and CDR2 sequences are WSHSY and SAAADI. TCRdb's copy holds only in-frame clones and misses some; the assay was immunoSEQ multiplex PCR. The table lists roughly 90,000 clones, 85% of them singletons. Of note for this clone: Its antigen remains unidentified.

Source: CD4+ or CD8+ T cells sorted from blood, taken in a trial of the OX40 agonist ivuxolimab. This sequence joins TRBV10-2 and TRBJ2-3; 13 bases fit TRBD2. The clonotype comes from an adult with an advanced solid tumor such as melanoma, head and neck, liver or kidney cancer. The CDR3 reads CASRGTSGKADTQYF. In DNA, the CDR3 is TGCGCCAGCAGGGGGACTAGCGGGAAGGCAGATACGCAGTATTTT.